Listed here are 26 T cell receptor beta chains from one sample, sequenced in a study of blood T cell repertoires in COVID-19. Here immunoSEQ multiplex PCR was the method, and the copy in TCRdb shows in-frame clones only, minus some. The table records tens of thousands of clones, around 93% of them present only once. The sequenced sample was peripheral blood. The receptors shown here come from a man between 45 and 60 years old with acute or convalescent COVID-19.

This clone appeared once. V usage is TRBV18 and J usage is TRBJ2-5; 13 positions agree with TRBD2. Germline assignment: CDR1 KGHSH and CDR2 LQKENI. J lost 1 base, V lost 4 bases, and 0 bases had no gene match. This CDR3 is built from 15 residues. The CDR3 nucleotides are TGTGCCAGCTCACGACTAGCGGGGGGCCAAGAGACCCAGTACTTC. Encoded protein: CASSRLAGGQETQYF.

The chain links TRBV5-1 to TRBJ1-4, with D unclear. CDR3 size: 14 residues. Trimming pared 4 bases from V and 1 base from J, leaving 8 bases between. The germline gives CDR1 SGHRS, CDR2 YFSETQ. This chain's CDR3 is CASSPGITNEKLFF. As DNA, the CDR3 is TGCGCCAGCAGCCCAGGCATAACTAATGAAAAACTGTTTTTT.

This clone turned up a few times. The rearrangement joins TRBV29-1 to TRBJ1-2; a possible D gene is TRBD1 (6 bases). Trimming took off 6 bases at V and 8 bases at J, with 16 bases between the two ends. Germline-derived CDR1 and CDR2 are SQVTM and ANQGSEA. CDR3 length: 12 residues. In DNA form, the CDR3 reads TGCAGCGTCGCCACAGGGTCTTCGGGCTACACCTTC. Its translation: CSVATGSSGYTF. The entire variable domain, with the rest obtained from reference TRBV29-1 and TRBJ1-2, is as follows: SAVISQKPSRDICQRGTSLTIQCQVDSQVTMMFWYRQQPGQSLTLIATANQGSEATYESGFVIDKFPISRPNLTFSTLTVSNMSPEDSSIYLCSVATGSSGYTFGSGTRLTVV.

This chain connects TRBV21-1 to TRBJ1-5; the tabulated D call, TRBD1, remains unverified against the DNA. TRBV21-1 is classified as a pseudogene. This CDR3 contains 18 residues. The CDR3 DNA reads TGTGCCAGCAGCAAGCGGGTTGAGACAGGATATAGCAATCAGCCCCAGCATTTT. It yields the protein CASSKRVETGYSNQPQHF.

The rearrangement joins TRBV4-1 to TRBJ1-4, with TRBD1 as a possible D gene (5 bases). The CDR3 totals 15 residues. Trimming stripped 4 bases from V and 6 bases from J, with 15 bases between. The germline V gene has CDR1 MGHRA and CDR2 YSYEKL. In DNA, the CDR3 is TGCGCCAGCAGCCTTCCGACAGTTGGGGATGAAAAACTGTTTTTT. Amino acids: CASSLPTVGDEKLFF.

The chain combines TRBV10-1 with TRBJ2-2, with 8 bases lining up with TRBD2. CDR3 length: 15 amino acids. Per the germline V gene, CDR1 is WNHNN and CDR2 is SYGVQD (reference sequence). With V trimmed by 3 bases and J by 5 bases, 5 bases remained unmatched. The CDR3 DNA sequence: TGCGCCAGCAGTGATTCTAGCGGGTGGACCGGGGAGCTGTTTTTT. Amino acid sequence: CASSDSSGWTGELFF.

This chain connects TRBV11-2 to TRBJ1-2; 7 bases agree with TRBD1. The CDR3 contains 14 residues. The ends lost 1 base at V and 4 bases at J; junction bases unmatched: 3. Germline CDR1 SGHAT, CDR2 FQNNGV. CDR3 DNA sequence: TGTGCCAGCAGCTTAGGTAGGGGGCCCTATGGCTACACCTTC. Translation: CASSLGRGPYGYTF.

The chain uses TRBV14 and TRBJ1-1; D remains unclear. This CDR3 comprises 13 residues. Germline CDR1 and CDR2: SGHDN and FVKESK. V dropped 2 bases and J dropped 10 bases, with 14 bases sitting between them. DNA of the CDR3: TGTGCCAGCAGCCAAAGCGCGGCCGGAGGAGCTTTCTTT. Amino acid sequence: CASSQSAAGGAFF.

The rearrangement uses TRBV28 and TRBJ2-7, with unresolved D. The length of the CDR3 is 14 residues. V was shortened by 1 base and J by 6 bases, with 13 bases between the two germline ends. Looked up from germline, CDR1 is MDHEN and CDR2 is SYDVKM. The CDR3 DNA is TGTGCCAGCAGTTTATCCCTAAGCCCGGGCGAGCAGTACTTC. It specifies CASSLSLSPGEQYF.

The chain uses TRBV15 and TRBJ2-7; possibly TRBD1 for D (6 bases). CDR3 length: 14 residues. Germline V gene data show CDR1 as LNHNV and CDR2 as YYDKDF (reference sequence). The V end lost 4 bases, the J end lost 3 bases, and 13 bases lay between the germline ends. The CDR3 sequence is CATSKTGPLYEQYF. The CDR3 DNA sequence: TGTGCCACCAGCAAGACAGGACCTCTCTACGAGCAGTACTTC.

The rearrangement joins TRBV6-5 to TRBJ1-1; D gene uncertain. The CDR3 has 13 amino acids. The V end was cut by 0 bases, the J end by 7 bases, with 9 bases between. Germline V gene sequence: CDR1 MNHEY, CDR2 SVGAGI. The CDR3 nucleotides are TGTGCCAGCAGTTACTCTGACAAGTATGAAGCTTTCTTT. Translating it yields CASSYSDKYEAFF.

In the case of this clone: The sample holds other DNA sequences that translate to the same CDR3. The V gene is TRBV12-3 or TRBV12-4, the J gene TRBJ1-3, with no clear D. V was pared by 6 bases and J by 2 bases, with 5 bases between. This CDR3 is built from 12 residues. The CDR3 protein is CASSLPGNTIYF. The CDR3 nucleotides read TGTGCCAGCAGCCTACCTGGAAACACCATATATTTT.

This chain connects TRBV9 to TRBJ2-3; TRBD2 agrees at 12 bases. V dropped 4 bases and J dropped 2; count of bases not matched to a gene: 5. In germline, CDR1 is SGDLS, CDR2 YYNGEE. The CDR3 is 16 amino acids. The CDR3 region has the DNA TGTGCCAGCAGCACCAGGACTAGCGGGGTCACAGATACGCAGTATTTT. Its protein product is CASSTRTSGVTDTQYF.

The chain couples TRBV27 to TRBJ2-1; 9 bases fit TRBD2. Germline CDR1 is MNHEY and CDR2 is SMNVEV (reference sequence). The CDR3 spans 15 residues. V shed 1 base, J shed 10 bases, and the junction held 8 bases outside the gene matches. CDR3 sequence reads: CASSLWGGGAEEQFF. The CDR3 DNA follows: TGTGCCAGCAGTTTATGGGGCGGGGGGGCCGAAGAGCAGTTCTTC.

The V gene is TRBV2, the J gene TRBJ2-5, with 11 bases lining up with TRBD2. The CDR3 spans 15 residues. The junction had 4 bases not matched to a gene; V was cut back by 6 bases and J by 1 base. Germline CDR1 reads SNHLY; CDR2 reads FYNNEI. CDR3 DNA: TGTGCCAGCAGGACTAGCGGGGTAGTCCAAGAGACCCAGTACTTC. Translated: CASRTSGVVQETQYF.

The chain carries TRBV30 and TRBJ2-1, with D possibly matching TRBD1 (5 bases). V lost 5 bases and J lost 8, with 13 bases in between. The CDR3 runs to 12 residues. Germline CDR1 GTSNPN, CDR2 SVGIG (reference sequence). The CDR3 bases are TGTGCCTGGCGATCTGTAGGGGATGAGCAGTTCTTC. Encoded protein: CAWRSVGDEQFF.

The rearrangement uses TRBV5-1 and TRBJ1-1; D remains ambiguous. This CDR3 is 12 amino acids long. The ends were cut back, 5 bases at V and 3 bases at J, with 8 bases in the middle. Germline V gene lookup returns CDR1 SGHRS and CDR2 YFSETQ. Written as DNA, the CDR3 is TGCGCCAGCAGTTACGGGGACACTGAAGCTTTCTTT. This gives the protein CASSYGDTEAFF. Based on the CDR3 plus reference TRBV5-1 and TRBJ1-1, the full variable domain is KAGVTQTPRYLIKTRGQQVTLSCSPISGHRSVSWYQQTPGQGLQFLFEYFSETQRNKGNFPGRFSGRQFSNSRSEMNVSTLELGDSALYLCASSYGDTEAFFGQGTRLTVV.

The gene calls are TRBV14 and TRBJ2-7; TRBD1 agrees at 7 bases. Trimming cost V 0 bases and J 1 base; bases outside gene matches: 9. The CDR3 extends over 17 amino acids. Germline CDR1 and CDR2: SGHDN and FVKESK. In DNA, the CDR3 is TGTGCCAGCAGCCAAGATTTGAGGGGGCGCGCGTCCTACGAGCAGTACTTC. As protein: CASSQDLRGRASYEQYF.

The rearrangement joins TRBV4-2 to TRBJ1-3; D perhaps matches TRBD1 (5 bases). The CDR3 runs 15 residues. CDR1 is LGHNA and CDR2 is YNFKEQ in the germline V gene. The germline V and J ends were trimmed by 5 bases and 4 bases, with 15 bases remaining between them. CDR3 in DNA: TGTGCCAGCAGCTCCCGCAAGGGGATCGGAAACACCATATATTTT. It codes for CASSSRKGIGNTIYF.

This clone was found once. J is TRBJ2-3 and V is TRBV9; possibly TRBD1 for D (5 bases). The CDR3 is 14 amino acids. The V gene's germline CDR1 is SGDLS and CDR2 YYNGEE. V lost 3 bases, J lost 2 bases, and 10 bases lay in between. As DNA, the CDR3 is TGTGCCAGCAGCGAAGGGGTTCCCACAGATACGCAGTATTTT. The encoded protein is CASSEGVPTDTQYF.

CDR3 nucleotide sequence: TGCGCCAGCAGCCAAGAAGTTGCAGGGTCGATCAGTGAGCAGTTCTTC. Amino acid sequence: CASSQEVAGSISEQFF. The gene calls are TRBV4-1 and TRBJ2-1; D perhaps matches TRBD1 (5 bases). This CDR3 spans 16 amino acids. CDR1 MGHRA and CDR2 YSYEKL come from the germline V gene. Trimming took 0 bases from V and 9 from J, leaving 18 bases between them.

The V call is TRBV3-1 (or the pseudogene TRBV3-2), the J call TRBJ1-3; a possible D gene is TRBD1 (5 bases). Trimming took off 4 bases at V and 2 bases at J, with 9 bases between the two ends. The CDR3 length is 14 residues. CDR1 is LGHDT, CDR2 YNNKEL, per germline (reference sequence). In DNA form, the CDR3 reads TGTGCCAGCAGCCCCCGGGGGACTGGAAACACCATATATTTT. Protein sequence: CASSPRGTGNTIYF.

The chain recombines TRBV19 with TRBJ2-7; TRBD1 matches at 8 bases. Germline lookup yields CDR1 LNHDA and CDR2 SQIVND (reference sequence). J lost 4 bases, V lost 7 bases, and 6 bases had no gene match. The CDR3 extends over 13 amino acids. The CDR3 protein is CASIHRGKYEQYF. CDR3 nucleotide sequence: TGTGCCAGTATCCACAGGGGGAAGTACGAGCAGTACTTC.

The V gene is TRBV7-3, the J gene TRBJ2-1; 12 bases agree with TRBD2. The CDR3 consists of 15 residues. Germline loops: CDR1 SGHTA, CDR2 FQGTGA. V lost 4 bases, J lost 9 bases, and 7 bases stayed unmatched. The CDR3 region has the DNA TGTGCCAGCAGCTCGCTAGCGGGGGGGCCTAGTGAGCAGTTCTTC. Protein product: CASSSLAGGPSEQFF.

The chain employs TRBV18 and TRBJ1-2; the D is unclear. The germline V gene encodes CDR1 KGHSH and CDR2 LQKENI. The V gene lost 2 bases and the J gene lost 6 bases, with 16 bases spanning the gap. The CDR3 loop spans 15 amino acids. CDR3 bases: TGTGCCAGCTCACCAAGGGAGGGAGGACTGAATGGCTACACCTTC. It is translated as CASSPREGGLNGYTF.

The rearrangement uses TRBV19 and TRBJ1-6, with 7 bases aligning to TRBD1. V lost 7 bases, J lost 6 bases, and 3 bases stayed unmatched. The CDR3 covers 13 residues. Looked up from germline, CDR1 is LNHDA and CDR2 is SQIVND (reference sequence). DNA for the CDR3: TGTGCCAGTATTGACAGGGCTAATTCACCCCTCCACTTT. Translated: CASIDRANSPLHF.